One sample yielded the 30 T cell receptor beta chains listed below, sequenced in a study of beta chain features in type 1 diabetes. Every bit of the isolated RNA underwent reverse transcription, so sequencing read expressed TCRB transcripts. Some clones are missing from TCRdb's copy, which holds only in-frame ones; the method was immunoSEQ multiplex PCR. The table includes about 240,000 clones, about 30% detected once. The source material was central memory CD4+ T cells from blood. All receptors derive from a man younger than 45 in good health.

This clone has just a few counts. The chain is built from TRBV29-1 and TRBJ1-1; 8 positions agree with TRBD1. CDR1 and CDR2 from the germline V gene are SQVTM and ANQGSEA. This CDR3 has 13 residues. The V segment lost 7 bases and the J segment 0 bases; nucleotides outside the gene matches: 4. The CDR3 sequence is CSAWDRLNTEAFF. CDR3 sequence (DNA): TGCAGCGCATGGGACAGGTTGAACACTGAAGCTTTCTTT.

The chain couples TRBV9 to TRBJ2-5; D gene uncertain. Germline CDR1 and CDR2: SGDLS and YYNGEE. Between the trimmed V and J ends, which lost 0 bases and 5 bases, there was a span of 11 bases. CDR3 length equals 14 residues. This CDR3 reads CASSVGPSRETQYF. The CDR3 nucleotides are TGTGCCAGCAGCGTAGGGCCAAGCCGGGAGACCCAGTACTTC.

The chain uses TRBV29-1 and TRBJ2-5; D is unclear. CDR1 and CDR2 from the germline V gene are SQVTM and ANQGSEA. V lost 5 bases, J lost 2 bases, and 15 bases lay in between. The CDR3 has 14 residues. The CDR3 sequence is CSVSEPDKQETQYF. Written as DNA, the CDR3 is TGCAGCGTTTCGGAGCCAGACAAGCAAGAGACCCAGTACTTC.

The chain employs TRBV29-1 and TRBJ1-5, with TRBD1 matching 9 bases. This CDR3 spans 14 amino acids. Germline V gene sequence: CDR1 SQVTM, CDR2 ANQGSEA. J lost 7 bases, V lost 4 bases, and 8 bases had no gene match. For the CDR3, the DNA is TGCAGCGTTGTATCTACAGGGGGCGAGCAGCCCCAGCATTTT. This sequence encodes CSVVSTGGEQPQHF.

CDR3 amino acids: CASSLHTSGGPSPQETQYF. CDR3 in DNA: TGTGCCAGCAGCCTCCATACTAGCGGGGGGCCCAGCCCGCAAGAGACCCAGTACTTC. The chain joins TRBV7-2 to TRBJ2-5; 12 bases align to TRBD2. Losses at the gene ends were 5 bases for V and 2 bases for J; bases not matched to a gene: 15. Germline V CDR1 and CDR2: SGHTA, FQGNSA. The CDR3 covers 19 residues.

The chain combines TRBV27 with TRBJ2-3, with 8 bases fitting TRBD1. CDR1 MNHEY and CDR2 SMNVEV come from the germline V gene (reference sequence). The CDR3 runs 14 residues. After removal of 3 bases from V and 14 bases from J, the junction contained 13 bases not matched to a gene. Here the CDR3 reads CASSLSRTGTLLYF. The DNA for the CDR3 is TGTGCCAGCAGTTTGTCGCGGACAGGGACTCTGCTGTATTTT.

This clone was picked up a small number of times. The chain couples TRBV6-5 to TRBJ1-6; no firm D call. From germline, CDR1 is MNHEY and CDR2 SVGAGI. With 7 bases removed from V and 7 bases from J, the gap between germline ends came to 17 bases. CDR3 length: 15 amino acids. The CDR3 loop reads CASNKAGTANSPLHF. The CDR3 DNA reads TGTGCCAGCAACAAGGCAGGAACAGCAAATTCACCCCTCCACTTT.

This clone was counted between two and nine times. CDR3 in amino acids: CASSLDQASGGQYF. CDR3 DNA: TGTGCCAGCAGCTTAGATCAGGCTAGCGGGGGCCAGTACTTC. The V and J genes are TRBV11-2 and TRBJ2-5; 10 positions agree with TRBD2. Germline loops: CDR1 SGHAT, CDR2 FQNNGV. J was trimmed by 10 bases and V by 0 bases; bases with no gene match: 5. There are 14 residues in the CDR3.

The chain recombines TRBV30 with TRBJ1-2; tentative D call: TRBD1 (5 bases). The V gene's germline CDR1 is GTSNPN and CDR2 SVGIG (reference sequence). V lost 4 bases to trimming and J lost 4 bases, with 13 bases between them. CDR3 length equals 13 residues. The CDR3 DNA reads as TGTGCCTGGAAGACAGAGTCTAGCTATGGCTACACCTTC. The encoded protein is CAWKTESSYGYTF.

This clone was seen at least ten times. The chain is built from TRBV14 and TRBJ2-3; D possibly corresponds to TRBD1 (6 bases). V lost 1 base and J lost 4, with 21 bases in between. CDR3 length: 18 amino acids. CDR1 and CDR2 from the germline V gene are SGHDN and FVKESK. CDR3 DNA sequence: TGTGCCAGCAGCCAAGTATCAGGGGCGCCCTCTCTCGCAGATACGCAGTATTTT. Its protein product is CASSQVSGAPSLADTQYF.

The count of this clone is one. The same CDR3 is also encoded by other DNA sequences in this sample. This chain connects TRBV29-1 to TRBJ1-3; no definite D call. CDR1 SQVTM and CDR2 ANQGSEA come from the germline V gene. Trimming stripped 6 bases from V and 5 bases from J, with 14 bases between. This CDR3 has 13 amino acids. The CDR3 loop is CSVQEGPRNTIYF. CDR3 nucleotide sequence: TGCAGCGTGCAGGAAGGACCGAGAAACACCATATATTTT.

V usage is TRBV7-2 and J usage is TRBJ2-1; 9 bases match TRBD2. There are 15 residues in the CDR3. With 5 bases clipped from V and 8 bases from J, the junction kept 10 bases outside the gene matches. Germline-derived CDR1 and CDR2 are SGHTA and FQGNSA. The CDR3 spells CASSPFAGGPYEQFF. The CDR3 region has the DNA TGTGCCAGCAGCCCATTTGCGGGAGGGCCCTATGAGCAGTTCTTC.

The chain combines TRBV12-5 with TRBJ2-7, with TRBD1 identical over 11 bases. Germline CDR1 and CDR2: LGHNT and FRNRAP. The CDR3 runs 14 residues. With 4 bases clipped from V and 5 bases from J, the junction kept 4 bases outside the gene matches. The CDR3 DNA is TGTGCTAGTGGTTCTGGACAGGGGGCTAACGAGCAGTACTTC. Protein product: CASGSGQGANEQYF.

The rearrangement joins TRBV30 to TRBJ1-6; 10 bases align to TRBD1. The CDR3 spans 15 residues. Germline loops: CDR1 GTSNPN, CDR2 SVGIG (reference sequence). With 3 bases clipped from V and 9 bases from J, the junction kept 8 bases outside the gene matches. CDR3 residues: CAWSQDRGRFSPLHF. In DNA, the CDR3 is TGTGCCTGGAGCCAAGACAGGGGGCGATTTTCACCCCTCCACTTT. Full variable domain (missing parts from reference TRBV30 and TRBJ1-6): SQTIHQWPATLVQPVGSPLSLECTVEGTSNPNLYWYRQAAGRGLQLLFYSVGIGQISSEVPQNLSASRPQDRQFILSSKKLLLSDSGFYLCAWSQDRGRFSPLHFGNGTRLTVT.

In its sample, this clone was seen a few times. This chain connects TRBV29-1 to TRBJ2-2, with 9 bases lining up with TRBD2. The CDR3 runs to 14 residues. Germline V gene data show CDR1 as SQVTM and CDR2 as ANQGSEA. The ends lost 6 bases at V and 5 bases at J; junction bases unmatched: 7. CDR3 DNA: TGCAGCGTGCTAGCGGGAATGATGACCGGGGAGCTGTTTTTT. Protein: CSVLAGMMTGELFF.

CDR3 nucleotide sequence: TGTGCCAGCAGTTACGGTACTAGCGGGATAGGGGAGCAGTACTTC. Protein: CASSYGTSGIGEQYF. The genes are TRBV6-5 and TRBJ2-7, with TRBD2 matching 10 bases. CDR3 length: 15 amino acids. The V and J ends lost 2 bases and 7 bases, in that order; junction bases with no gene match: 8. Germline loops: CDR1 MNHEY, CDR2 SVGAGI.

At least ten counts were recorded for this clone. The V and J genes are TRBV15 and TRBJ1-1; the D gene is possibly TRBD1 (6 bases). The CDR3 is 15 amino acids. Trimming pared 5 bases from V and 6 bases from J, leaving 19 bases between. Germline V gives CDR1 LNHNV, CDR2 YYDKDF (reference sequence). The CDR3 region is CATSPTLDRIPEAFF. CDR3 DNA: TGTGCCACCAGCCCTACCCTCGACAGGATCCCTGAAGCTTTCTTT.

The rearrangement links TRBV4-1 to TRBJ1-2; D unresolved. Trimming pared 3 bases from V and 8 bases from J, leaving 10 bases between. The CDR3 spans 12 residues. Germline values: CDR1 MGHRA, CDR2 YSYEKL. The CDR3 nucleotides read TGCGCCAGCAGCCAGAACGGCATAGGCTACACCTTC. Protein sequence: CASSQNGIGYTF.

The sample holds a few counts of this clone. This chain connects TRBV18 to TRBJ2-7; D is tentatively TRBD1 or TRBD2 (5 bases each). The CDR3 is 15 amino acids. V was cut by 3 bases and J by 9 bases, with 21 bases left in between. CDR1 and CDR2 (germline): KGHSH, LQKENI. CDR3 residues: CASSPGVVFEFVQYF. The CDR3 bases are TGTGCCAGCTCACCGGGGGTTGTATTTGAGTTTGTGCAGTACTTC. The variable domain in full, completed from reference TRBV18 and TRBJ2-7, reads NAGVMQNPRHLVRRRGQEARLRCSPMKGHSHVYWYRQLPEEGLKFMVYLQKENIIDESGMPKERFSAEFPKEGPSILRIQQVVRGDSAAYFCASSPGVVFEFVQYFGPGTRLTVT.

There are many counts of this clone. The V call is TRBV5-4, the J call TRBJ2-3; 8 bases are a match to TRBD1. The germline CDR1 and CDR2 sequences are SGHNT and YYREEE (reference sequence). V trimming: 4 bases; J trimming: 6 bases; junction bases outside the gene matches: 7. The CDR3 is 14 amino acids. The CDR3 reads CASSLRDRTDTQYF. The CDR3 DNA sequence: TGTGCCAGCAGCCTAAGGGACAGGACTGATACGCAGTATTTT.

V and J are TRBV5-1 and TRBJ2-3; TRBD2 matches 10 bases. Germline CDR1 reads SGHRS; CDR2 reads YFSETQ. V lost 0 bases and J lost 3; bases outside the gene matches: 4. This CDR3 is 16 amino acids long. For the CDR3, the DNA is TGCGCCAGCAGCTTGGCCACTAGCGGGGCTACAGATACGCAGTATTTT. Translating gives CASSLATSGATDTQYF.

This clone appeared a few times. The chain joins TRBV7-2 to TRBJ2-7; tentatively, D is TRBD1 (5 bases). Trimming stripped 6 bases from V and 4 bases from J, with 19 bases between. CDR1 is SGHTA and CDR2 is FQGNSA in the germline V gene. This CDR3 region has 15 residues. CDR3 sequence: CASSSRASMGYEQYF. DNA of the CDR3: TGTGCCAGCAGTTCCAGGGCCTCCATGGGGTACGAGCAGTACTTC.

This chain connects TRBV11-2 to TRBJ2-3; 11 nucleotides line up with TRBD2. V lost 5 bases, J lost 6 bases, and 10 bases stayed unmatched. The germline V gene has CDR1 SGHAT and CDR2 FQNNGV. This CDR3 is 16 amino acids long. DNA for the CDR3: TGTGCCAGCAGCCCCGGGACTAGCGGAAGCGGGGATACGCAGTATTTT. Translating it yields CASSPGTSGSGDTQYF.

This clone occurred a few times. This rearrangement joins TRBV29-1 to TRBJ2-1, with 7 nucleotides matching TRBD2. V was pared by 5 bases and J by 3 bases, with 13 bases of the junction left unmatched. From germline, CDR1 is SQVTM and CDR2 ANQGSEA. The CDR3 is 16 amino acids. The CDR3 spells CSVSDQAGSYYNEQFF. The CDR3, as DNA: TGCAGCGTTTCTGACCAAGCGGGAAGTTACTACAATGAGCAGTTCTTC.

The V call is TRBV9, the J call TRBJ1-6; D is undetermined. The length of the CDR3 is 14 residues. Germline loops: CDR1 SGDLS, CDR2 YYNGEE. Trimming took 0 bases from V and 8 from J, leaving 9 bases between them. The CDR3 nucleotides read TGTGCCAGCAGCGTAGACGCTGTGGATTCACCCCTCCACTTT. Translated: CASSVDAVDSPLHF.

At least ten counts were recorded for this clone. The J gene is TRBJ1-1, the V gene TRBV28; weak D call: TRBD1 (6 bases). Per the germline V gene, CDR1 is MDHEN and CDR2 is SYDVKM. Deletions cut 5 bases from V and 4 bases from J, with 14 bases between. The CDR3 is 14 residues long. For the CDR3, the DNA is TGTGCCAGCAGTGCGACAGGATCGGTCACTGAAGCTTTCTTT. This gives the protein CASSATGSVTEAFF.

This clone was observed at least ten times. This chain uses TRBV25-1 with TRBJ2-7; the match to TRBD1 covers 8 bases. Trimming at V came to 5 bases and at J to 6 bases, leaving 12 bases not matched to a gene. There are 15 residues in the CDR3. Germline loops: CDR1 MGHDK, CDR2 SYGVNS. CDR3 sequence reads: CASSPRTGTPIEQYF. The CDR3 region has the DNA TGTGCCAGCAGTCCGCGGACAGGGACTCCCATCGAGCAGTACTTC.

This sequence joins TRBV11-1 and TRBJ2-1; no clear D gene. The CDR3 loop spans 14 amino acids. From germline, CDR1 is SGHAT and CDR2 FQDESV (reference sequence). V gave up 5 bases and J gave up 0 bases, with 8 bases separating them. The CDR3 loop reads CASSTGGSYNEQFF. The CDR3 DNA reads TGTGCCAGCAGCACCGGCGGCTCCTACAATGAGCAGTTCTTC.

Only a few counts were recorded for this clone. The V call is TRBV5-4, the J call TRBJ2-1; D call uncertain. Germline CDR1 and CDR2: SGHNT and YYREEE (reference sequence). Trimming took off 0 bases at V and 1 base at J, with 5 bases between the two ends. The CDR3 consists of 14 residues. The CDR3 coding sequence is TGTGCCAGCAGCTTGGAGGCTTCCTACAATGAGCAGTTCTTC. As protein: CASSLEASYNEQFF.

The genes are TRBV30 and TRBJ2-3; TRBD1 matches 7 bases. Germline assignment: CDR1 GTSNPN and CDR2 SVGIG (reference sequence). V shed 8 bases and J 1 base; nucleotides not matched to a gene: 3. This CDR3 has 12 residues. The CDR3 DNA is TGTGCCGGGACAGTTGGCACAGATACGCAGTATTTT. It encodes CAGTVGTDTQYF.